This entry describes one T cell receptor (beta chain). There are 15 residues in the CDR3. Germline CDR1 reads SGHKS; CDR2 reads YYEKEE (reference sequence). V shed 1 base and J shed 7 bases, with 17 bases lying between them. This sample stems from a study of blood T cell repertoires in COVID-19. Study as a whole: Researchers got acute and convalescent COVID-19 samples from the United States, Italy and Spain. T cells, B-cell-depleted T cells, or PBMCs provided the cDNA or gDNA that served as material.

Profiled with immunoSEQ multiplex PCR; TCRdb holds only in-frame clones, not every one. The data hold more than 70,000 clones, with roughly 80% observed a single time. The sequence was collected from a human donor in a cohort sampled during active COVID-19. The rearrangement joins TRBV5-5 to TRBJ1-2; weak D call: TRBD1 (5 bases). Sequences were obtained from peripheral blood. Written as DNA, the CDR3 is TGTGCCAGCAGCTTGTCCCGGACACCTTTAATTGGCTACACCTTC. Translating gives CASSLSRTPLIGYTF.